Presented here are 3 T cell receptor beta chains from one specimen sequenced in a study of cytomegalovirus exposure and HLA in healthy donors. In the PCR, 60 Vbeta and 13 Jbeta primers were used. The protocol was immunoSEQ multiplex PCR, while the TCRdb copy is restricted to in-frame clones and leaves out a portion. The table shows 80,000 or so clones, with about three quarters occurring only once. Sequencing input: PBMCs. These receptors were obtained from a man in his fifties or sixties in good health and CMV-seropositive.

The CDR3 sequence is CASSSGQNHEKLFF. The CDR3 region has the DNA TGTGCCAGTAGTAGCGGCCAGAACCATGAAAAACTGTTTTTT. The rearrangement uses TRBV19 and TRBJ1-4; D is undetermined. CDR3 size: 14 residues. Deletions cut 4 bases from V and 6 bases from J, with 12 bases between. Germline CDR1 and CDR2: LNHDA and SQIVND (reference sequence).

The V gene is TRBV11-3, the J gene TRBJ1-6; tentative D call: TRBD1 (6 bases). V lost 0 bases and J lost 6, with 9 bases in between. The germline V gene encodes CDR1 SGHNT and CDR2 YENEEA. The CDR3 runs 15 residues. In nucleotides, the CDR3 is TGTGCCAGCAGCTTAGAGGACAGTGGTAATTCACCCCTCCACTTT. Translation gives CASSLEDSGNSPLHF.

The table lists this clone with a count of one. J is TRBJ2-7 and V is TRBV15, with a possible D match to TRBD2 (6 bases). Germline V CDR1 and CDR2: LNHNV, YYDKDF (reference sequence). The CDR3 has 14 residues. With 5 bases removed from V and 2 bases from J, the gap between germline ends came to 13 bases. The CDR3, as DNA: TGTGCCACCAGCCCACATAGCGGACCCTACGAGCAGTACTTC. This sequence encodes CATSPHSGPYEQYF.